The clone carrying this TCR beta chain was seen a handful of times. The data are from a study of beta chain features in type 1 diabetes. The CDR3 runs to 13 residues. The germline V and J ends were trimmed by 5 bases and 6 bases, with 13 bases remaining between them. Germline CDR1 and CDR2: WSHSY and SAAADI. Reverse transcribing all isolated RNA meant expressed TCRB transcripts were sequenced. Data came from immunoSEQ multiplex PCR; TCRdb stores just in-frame clones and leaves some out. Here the sample spans 810,000 or so clones, 15% to 20% being singletons. It was via CD45RO/CCR7/CD25/CD127/CD95/CD27 that CD4+ naive, central memory, regulatory and stem cell-like memory cells were sorted.

The source of this sequence is a woman under 30 in good health. V and J are TRBV10-2 and TRBJ1-2; possibly TRBD1 for D (5 bases). Material: naive CD4+ T cells from blood. The CDR3 loop reads CASSPFRGNGYTF. The CDR3 DNA sequence: TGCGCCAGCAGTCCATTCCGGGGGAATGGCTACACCTTC.